This is a list of T cell receptor beta chains from one sample in a study of neurological immune-mediated disorders. TCRdb reanalysed the 5' RACE reads using MiXCR and keeps one entry per CDR3 protein. The table records roughly 70,000 distinct CDR3 sequences, approximately 5.2% of them present only once. The sequencing sample was made of PBMCs. These receptors were obtained from a woman aged 25 to 39 with multiple sclerosis. CDR3s include the opening cysteine and the closing phenylalanine or tryptophan. The listing skips clone size in some rows; elsewhere it reads once, few, many or a size class.

abundance | v_gene | CDR3aa
many | TRBV5-1 | CASSSGPDPPGTQYF
- | TRBV10-2 | CATARDSYGYTF
few | TRBV2 | CASSETQIPRAEAFF
many | TRBV5-1 | CASGQDNYGYTF
many | TRBV5-6 | CASSIGGRGYEQYF
many | TRBV9 | CASSYTGGEANYGYTF
many | TRBV12-3/TRBV12-4 | CASRVGGALYEQYF
many | TRBV6-5 | CASRSTGGSYGYTF
many | TRBV3-1 | CASSRLQETQYF
- | TRBV20-1 | CSVGDGRKTEAFF
- | TRBV6-6 | CASSYRERGYEQYF
few | TRBV12-3/TRBV12-4 | CASSLEEGGDQPQHF
many | TRBV5-5 | CASAGRAGNTIYF
few | TRBV10-3 | CAIMAGLDQPQHF
many | TRBV10-3 | CAISEGTYGHGSTDTQYF
many | TRBV10-1 | CASSGAGRGHNEQFF
many | TRBV6-5 | CASSSRDRGPSGELFF
many | TRBV7-9 | CASSSLAGSSYNEQFF
- | TRBV20-1 | CSARDFQRGGRSVDTQYF
few | TRBV12-3/TRBV12-4 | CASSSGGRGTQYF
many | TRBV5-6 | CASSFDRETLHF
many | TRBV4-1 | CASSQERGGGETQYF
few | TRBV20-1 | CSARRSGGTLRLANYGYTF
- | TRBV7-8 | CASSPKVWGTQPQNF
many | TRBV12-3/TRBV12-4 | CASSSGTGSQPQNF
many | TRBV3-1 | CASRTREAGQETQYF
- | TRBV14 | CASSQAVGTDYGYTF
few | TRBV20-1 | CSAPGGWGQPQNF
many | TRBV12-3/TRBV12-4 | CASSPDNEKLFF
- | TRBV20-1 | CSARANYGTQKYEQYF
many | TRBV6-5 | CASSLTRSGYEQFF
- | TRBV3-1 | CASSQNSRQETQYF
many | TRBV20-1 | CSARDGGHTEAFF
many | TRBV25-1 | CASSDIAGGNTGELFF
many | TRBV20-1 | CSARRPNVEAFF
many | TRBV5-6 | CASRGDQPQHF
- | TRBV7-3 | CASSPDRGPLEQYF
- | TRBV20-1 | CSAIGKANYGYTF
many | TRBV5-1 | CASNPGQGSNYGYTF
few | TRBV12-3/TRBV12-4 | CASSPGLGRSEQFF
many | TRBV29-1 | CSLQKGLQETQYF
few | TRBV5-5 | CASSSSAGGIEQFF
- | TRBV7-2 | CASSSQPTGLSYQETQYF
many | TRBV5-1 | CASSLGYGEETQYF
many | TRBV5-1 | CASSTGGTLDGYTF
- | TRBV5-1 | CASSHAGTSGTGELFF
many | TRBV7-9 | CASRPQYNEQFF
few | TRBV5-1 | CASSLQGAGDQPQHF